This T cell receptor (beta chain) appears in the sequencing data of a study of cytomegalovirus exposure and HLA in healthy donors. At the level of the study: Ancestry clustering placed around 80% of roughly 410 genotyped donors in the Caucasian-associated cluster. Study-wide results and caveats: Published work reported that the classifier diagnosed cytomegalovirus status with high specificity and sensitivity.

Those who donated were healthy bone marrow donors. Trimming removed 6 bases from V and 0 bases from J, with 11 bases in between. The germline V gene encodes CDR1 MNHEY and CDR2 SMNVEV (reference sequence). The CDR3 extends over 15 amino acids. The PCR ran on 60 Vbeta and 13 Jbeta primers. TCRdb's table, derived via immunoSEQ multiplex PCR, lists solely in-frame clones and lacks some. Of 180,000 or so clones listed, 78% are singletons. Points on this clone: What it binds is unknown.

The chain recombines TRBV27 with TRBJ1-4, with D possibly matching TRBD1 (5 bases). The specimen sequenced was PBMCs. The clonotype comes from a female donor in good health and CMV-seronegative. CDR3 nucleotide sequence: TGTGCCAGCAGGCAGGGACTTGCAACTAATGAAAAACTGTTTTTT. Protein: CASRQGLATNEKLFF.